The TCR beta chain under discussion was sequenced for a study of T cell repertoires in cytomegalovirus infection. Study in general: Use of recently identified HLA-C-restricted and well-studied HLA-B-restricted CMV epitopes was part of the study. Public TCR beta signatures provided an indication of both CMV infection and a matching HLA type. The study, taken as a whole, reports: HLA-C-restricted, CMV-specific TCR beta clonotypes were dominant ex vivo.

TCRdb reprocessed the reads via MiXCR and lists one record per CDR3 protein. The sample yields 300,000 to 400,000 distinct CDR3 sequences, 25% seen once. The V gene lost 3 bases and the J gene lost 4 bases, with 10 bases spanning the gap. The CDR3 spans 15 residues. A single count supports this clonotype. Antigen: not known. The chain has TRBV12-3 or TRBV12-4 and TRBJ2-6; unclear D gene. The clonotype originates from a human donor in good health (CMV status not recorded). Some clones in this sample may be carry-over from other donors' samples. The sequencing used cultured PBMCs, collected from culture after CMV antigen stimulation. CDR3 amino acids: CASSLYQTGANVLTF. Written as DNA, the CDR3 is TGTGCCAGCAGTTTGTACCAGACCGGGGCCAACGTCCTGACTTTC.